This is a list of T cell receptor beta chains from one sample in a study of blood T cells in healthy people across ages. MiXCR, run by TCRdb on the 5' RACE reads, gives a single entry per CDR3 protein. In the table there are about 1.5 million distinct CDR3 sequences, approximately 39% of which are singletons. The specimen sequenced was blood. These receptors originate from a woman aged 18-29 years in good health. CDR3s include the opening cysteine and the closing phenylalanine or tryptophan. D genes are given only for firm matches. A row's size may be missing; if present it is once, few, many or a size class.

D	size	V	J	DNA	CDR3
.	.	TRBV7-2	TRBJ1-1	TGTGCCAGCAGTTTCGGACAGACCCTAGTTTTCGTGCCTGAAGCTTTCTTT	CASSFGQTLVFVPEAFF
TRBD2	.	TRBV10-3	TRBJ2-1	TGTGCCATCAGTGAGTCGGGACTAGTACCCTACAATGAGCAGTTCTTC	CAISESGLVPYNEQFF
.	few	TRBV7-9	TRBJ1-2	TGTGCCAGCAGCTTAGCGGGTAACCCAGGCTACACCTTC	CASSLAGNPGYTF
.	.	TRBV6-5	TRBJ2-5	TGTGCCAGCAGTTACTCGATCTCTAGCGCCCAAGAGACCCAGTACTTC	CASSYSISSAQETQYF
.	.	TRBV5-4	TRBJ2-3	TGTGCCAGCAGACCCGTAAGCACAGATACGCAGTATTTT	CASRPVSTDTQYF
TRBD1	few	TRBV20-1	TRBJ1-5	TGCAGTGCTAGAGCGACAGGGCCTGAACAGCCCCAGCATTTT	CSARATGPEQPQHF
.	few	TRBV25-1	TRBJ1-1	TGTGCCAGCACCTCCGGCGCTGAAGCTTTCTTT	CASTSGAEAFF
.	few	TRBV19	TRBJ2-1	TGTGCCAGTAGTACCATAATGAGGTTGAATGAGCAGTTCTTC	CASSTIMRLNEQFF
TRBD2	.	TRBV20-1	TRBJ2-7	TGCAGTGACATGGGGGGAGGGCCCTCCTACGAGCAGTACTTC	CSDMGGGPSYEQYF
.	.	TRBV3-1	TRBJ1-2	TGTGCCAGCAGCCAAGAACAGGCACGGGGCTACACCTTC	CASSQEQARGYTF
.	.	TRBV7-6	TRBJ1-3	TGTGCCAGCAGCACCAACACTGGAAACACCATATATTTT	CASSTNTGNTIYF
TRBD2	.	TRBV29-1	TRBJ2-1	TGCAGCGTTGGTCTAGCGGGCGCCCCCTACAATGAGCAGTTCTTC	CSVGLAGAPYNEQFF
.	few	TRBV18	TRBJ2-4	TGTGCCAGCCGAGCAGCGGGTAGAGAAAACATTCAGTACTTC	CASRAAGRENIQYF
.	.	TRBV7-3	TRBJ2-3	TGTGCCAGCAGCTCCGATTCCACCACAGATACGCAGTATTTT	CASSSDSTTDTQYF
.	.	TRBV7-8	TRBJ1-1	TGTGCCAGCAGCTTAGCGCATATGGACAGATACACTGAAGCTTTCTTT	CASSLAHMDRYTEAFF
.	.	TRBV20-1	TRBJ1-2	TGCGGTGCTAGAGATTCGGGGGGCAGTAGTGGCTACACCTTC	CGARDSGGSSGYTF
.	few	TRBV28	TRBJ1-2	TGTGCCAGCAGTTTATCATCTTCTACTCCACGGGGACGCGGTGGCTACACCTTC	CASSLSSSTPRGRGGYTF
.	.	TRBV9	TRBJ2-1	TGTGCCTGCAGCGCCGGCTACAATGAGCAGTTCTTC	CACSAGYNEQFF
.	.	TRBV12-3/TRBV12-4	TRBJ1-1	TGTGCCAGCGGATGGCCAACCGAAGCTTTCTTT	CASGWPTEAFF
.	few	TRBV6-5	TRBJ2-3	TGTGCCAGCAGCCTCCGTGGAGGGTGGTACCAAGATACGCAGTATTTT	CASSLRGGWYQDTQYF
.	once	TRBV12-3/TRBV12-4	TRBJ2-3	TGTGCCAGCAGTTCTAACATGGGGGGCAGCAATCAGCCCCAGTATTTT	CASSSNMGGSNQPQYF
.	once	TRBV9	TRBJ1-2	TGTGCCAGCAGCGTCCCCTACGCGGGCGGCTATGGCTACACCTTC	CASSVPYAGGYGYTF
.	.	TRBV5-1	TRBJ1-1	TGCGCCAGCAGCTTGTATGTGGGGGACGCGGACACTGAAGCTTTCTTT	CASSLYVGDADTEAFF
.	.	TRBV29-1	TRBJ1-1	TGCAGCGTTGAAGATCGCTTAACCGGGACACAAGCTTTCTTT	CSVEDRLTGTQAFF
.	.	TRBV12-3/TRBV12-4	TRBJ1-6	TGTGCCAGCAGTTTCAAAGCCAGGGTGTCCTATAATTCACCCCTCCACTTT	CASSFKARVSYNSPLHF
.	.	TRBV2	TRBJ2-7	TGTGCCAGCAAAGAGGGCCACGAGCAGTACTTC	CASKEGHEQYF
.	few	TRBV29-1	TRBJ1-1	TGCAGCGTTGAAGTCGGGAAGGGTTACACTGAAGCTTTCTTT	CSVEVGKGYTEAFF
.	.	TRBV7-9	TRBJ2-2	TGTGCCAGCAGATTGCGTGAGATCGGGAAGTTCGGCGGGGAGCTGTTTTTT	CASRLREIGKFGGELFF
.	.	TRBV6-5	TRBJ1-4	TGTGCCAGCAGTTACTCGAAGGAAAAACTGTTTTTT	CASSYSKEKLFF
.	.	TRBV18	TRBJ1-2	TGTGCCAGCTCACCGCCGACAGACGATAACTATGGCTACACCTTC	CASSPPTDDNYGYTF
.	.	TRBV29-1	TRBJ1-1	TGCAGCGTTGAGGCACCGCAAGCTTTCTTT	CSVEAPQAFF
TRBD1	.	TRBV12-3/TRBV12-4	TRBJ1-4	TGTGCCAGCAGAACGGACAGGGTCGGGGAAAAACTGTTTTTT	CASRTDRVGEKLFF
.	once	TRBV28	TRBJ2-1	TGTGTCAGCAGTGGACTCCTAGCGAATGAGCAGTTCTTC	CVSSGLLANEQFF
TRBD2	.	TRBV20-1	TRBJ2-5	TGCAGTGCTACGACTAGCAGGCGAGAGACCCAGTACTTC	CSATTSRRETQYF
.	.	TRBV6-4	TRBJ2-1	TGTGCCAGCAGTGAGAAGGGGGATTCTTACAATGAGCAGTTCTTC	CASSEKGDSYNEQFF
TRBD2	.	TRBV20-1	TRBJ2-5	TGCAGTGCTGAGCGGGAGATCGGGGAGACCCAGTACTTC	CSAEREIGETQYF
TRBD1	.	TRBV12-3/TRBV12-4	TRBJ2-2	TGTGCCAGCAGTTCAACCTCGACAGGGGACACCGGGGAGCTGTTTTTT	CASSSTSTGDTGELFF
.	.	TRBV9	TRBJ1-3	TGTGCCAGCAGCACAGGCTACTCTGTAAACACCATATATTTT	CASSTGYSVNTIYF